The text below deals with one T cell receptor (beta chain). Antigen: not known. The sample is drawn from a study of T cells in localized non-small cell lung cancer. Study-level results: Of the tissues analyzed, uninvolved adjacent lung showed maximal T cell clonality, greater than tumor. A median of about 60 of the top 100 tumor clones appeared in adjacent lung, which was paired and uninvolved.

The CDR3 extends over 12 amino acids. V was cut by 6 bases and J by 6 bases, with 11 bases left in between. Per the germline V gene, CDR1 is SEHNR and CDR2 is FQNEAQ (reference sequence). Generated by immunoSEQ multiplex PCR, the TCRdb table keeps only in-frame clones and is missing some. This sample carries approximately 150,000 clones, 89% of them seen once, and the ten largest clones take around 1.5%. The rearrangement uses TRBV7-9 and TRBJ1-2, with TRBD1 as a possible D gene (6 bases). This clonotype was sampled from a female donor of 60 years or more with stage I lung adenocarcinoma. The sample was peripheral blood, taken before any cancer treatment. The CDR3 coding sequence is TGTGCCAGCAGTCTTACAGGGAATGGCTACACCTTC. The encoded protein is CASSLTGNGYTF. Looking up the rest from reference TRBV7-9 and TRBJ1-2 gives the full variable domain: DTGVSQNPRHKITKRGQNVTFRCDPISEHNRLYWYRQTLGQGPEFLTYFQNEAQLEKSRLLSDRFSAERPKGSFSTLEIQRTEQGDSAMYLCASSLTGNGYTFGSGTRLTVV.